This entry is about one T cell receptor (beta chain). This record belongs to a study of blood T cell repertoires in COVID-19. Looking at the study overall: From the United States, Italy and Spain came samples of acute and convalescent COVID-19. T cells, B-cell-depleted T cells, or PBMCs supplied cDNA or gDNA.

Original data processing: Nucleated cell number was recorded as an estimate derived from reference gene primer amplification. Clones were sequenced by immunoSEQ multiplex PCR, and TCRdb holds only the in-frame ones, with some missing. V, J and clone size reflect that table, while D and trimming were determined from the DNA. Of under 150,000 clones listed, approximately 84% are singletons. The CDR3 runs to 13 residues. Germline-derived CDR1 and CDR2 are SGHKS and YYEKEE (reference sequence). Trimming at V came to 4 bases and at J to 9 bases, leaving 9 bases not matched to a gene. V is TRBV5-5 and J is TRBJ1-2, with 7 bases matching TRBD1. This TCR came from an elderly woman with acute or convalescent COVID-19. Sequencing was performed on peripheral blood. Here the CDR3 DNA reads TGTGCCAGCAGCCCCGACAGGGATCGTAGCTACACCTTC. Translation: CASSPDRDRSYTF.